What follows are 11 T cell receptor beta chains derived from one specimen sequenced in a study of blood T cell repertoires in COVID-19. Profiling relied on immunoSEQ multiplex PCR, and the TCRdb table lists in-frame clones only, not all of them. The table includes some 110,000 clones, under 90% detected once. Sequencing was performed on peripheral blood. Receptors originate from an elderly man with acute or convalescent COVID-19.

The genes are TRBV15 and TRBJ2-1; 15 nucleotides line up with TRBD2. Germline V gene sequence: CDR1 LNHNV, CDR2 YYDKDF (reference sequence). J was trimmed by 8 bases and V by 3 bases; bases with no gene match: 5. The CDR3 extends over 16 amino acids. This chain's CDR3 is CATSRPGLAGGYEQFF. The CDR3 DNA is TGTGCCACCAGCAGGCCGGGACTAGCGGGAGGCTATGAGCAGTTCTTC.

J is TRBJ1-1 and V is TRBV28, with D unresolved. The CDR3 length is 15 residues. Germline lookup yields CDR1 MDHEN and CDR2 SYDVKM. The V end was cut by 4 bases, the J end by 3 bases, with 15 bases between. The CDR3 region is CASSSFPGVDTEAFF. CDR3 nucleotide sequence: TGTGCCAGCAGTTCTTTTCCGGGAGTGGACACTGAAGCTTTCTTT.

The DNA for the CDR3 is TGTGCCAGCAGCTTAGTAGCACTAGCGGGTCCGAAAAACGAGCAGTACTTC. Residues: CASSLVALAGPKNEQYF. The V gene is TRBV11-2, the J gene TRBJ2-7, with 9 bases fitting TRBD2. V gave up 1 base and J gave up 5 bases; unmatched junction bases: 12. The CDR3 is 17 amino acids. Germline V gene lookup returns CDR1 SGHAT and CDR2 FQNNGV. Full variable domain (missing parts from reference TRBV11-2 and TRBJ2-7): EAGVAQSPRYKIIEKRQSVAFWCNPISGHATLYWYQQILGQGPKLLIQFQNNGVVDDSQLPKDRFSAERLKGVDSTLKIQPAKLEDSAVYLCASSLVALAGPKNEQYFGPGTRLTVT.

The V call is TRBV19, the J call TRBJ2-2, with TRBD1 identical over 7 bases. The germline V gene has CDR1 LNHDA and CDR2 SQIVND (reference sequence). This CDR3 has 14 amino acids. J lost 3 bases, V lost 6 bases, and 4 bases had no gene match. CDR3 sequence reads: CASSPGQYTGELFF. The DNA for the CDR3 is TGTGCCAGTAGCCCGGGACAGTACACCGGGGAGCTGTTTTTT.

This clone was counted between two and nine times. The chain carries TRBV28 and TRBJ2-5, with D possibly matching TRBD2 (5 bases). Germline values: CDR1 MDHEN, CDR2 SYDVKM. The CDR3 is 15 amino acids. V was pared by 7 bases and J by 5 bases, with 20 bases between. Written as DNA, the CDR3 is TGTGCCAGCACCTCATCGATAGGGCCGGGGGAGACCCAGTACTTC. Amino acid sequence: CASTSSIGPGETQYF.

This sequence joins TRBV18 and TRBJ2-6, with D possibly TRBD1 on 6 matching bases. V was cut by 4 bases and J by 2 bases, with 18 bases left in between. This CDR3 region has 18 residues. Germline CDR1 and CDR2: KGHSH and LQKENI. As DNA, the CDR3 is TGTGCCAGCTCACGACAGAATGCAGGGGCAACTGGGGCCAACGTCCTGACTTTC. Translated, it gives CASSRQNAGATGANVLTF.

The rearrangement links TRBV28 to TRBJ2-7; a possible D gene is TRBD1 (5 bases). There are 13 residues in the CDR3. CDR1 and CDR2 from the germline V gene are MDHEN and SYDVKM. The V gene lost 6 bases and the J gene lost 0 bases, with 9 bases spanning the gap. The CDR3 region has the DNA TGTGCCAGCAGAAGACAGAACTCCTACGAGCAGTACTTC. Translating gives CASRRQNSYEQYF.

J is TRBJ2-1 and V is TRBV6-1; the match to TRBD2 covers 9 bases. Germline lookup yields CDR1 MNHNS and CDR2 SASEGT. This CDR3 has 17 amino acids. J gave up 6 bases and V 2 bases, and 11 bases lay outside the gene matches. This CDR3 reads CASSEPFAGGLLNEQFF. CDR3 nucleotide sequence: TGTGCCAGCAGTGAACCATTCGCGGGAGGGCTTCTCAATGAGCAGTTCTTC.

This clone appeared once. This rearrangement joins TRBV18 to TRBJ2-3; possible D gene TRBD1, 6 bases. V dropped 0 bases and J dropped 1 base, with 8 bases sitting between them. CDR3 length: 15 amino acids. The germline gives CDR1 KGHSH, CDR2 LQKENI. In DNA form, the CDR3 reads TGTGCCAGCTCACCACCGCCAGGGGGCACAGATACGCAGTATTTT. This gives the protein CASSPPPGGTDTQYF.

This clone was seen a single time. V usage is TRBV5-4 and J usage is TRBJ1-1; tentative D call: TRBD1 (6 bases). This CDR3 is built from 15 residues. Per germline, CDR1 SGHNT and CDR2 YYREEE (reference sequence). V lost 4 bases and J 1 base, leaving 14 bases between the germline ends. The CDR3 DNA sequence: TGTGCCAGCAGCAACCCTTTGACAGGGAACACTGAAGCTTTCTTT. Translation: CASSNPLTGNTEAFF.

The gene calls are TRBV6-2 or TRBV6-3 and TRBJ1-5; 8 bases align to TRBD1. The junction had 7 bases not matched to a gene; V was cut back by 0 bases and J by 6 bases. The CDR3 contains 16 residues. Germline assignment: CDR1 MNHEY and CDR2 SVGEGT. The CDR3 DNA follows: TGTGCCAGCAGTTACTCTGGACAGGGAGTAGGTCAGCCCCAGCATTTT. This translates into CASSYSGQGVGQPQHF.